The clone carrying this T cell receptor beta chain came up a few times. This sample is drawn from a study of blood T cells in healthy people across ages. This CDR3 is built from 10 residues. V was clipped by 7 bases and J by 2 bases, with 3 bases between them. Germline CDR1 and CDR2: SNHLY and FYNNEI. Every donor contributed around 10 milliliters of peripheral blood by blood draw. Alongside a J-beta primer mix, a sample-barcoded 5' primer served in a second PCR lasting about 6 to 12 cycles. Every molecule of cDNA carried a tag from a template-switch adaptor with 12 random nucleotides. Via MiXCR, TCRdb re-called the 5' RACE reads, giving one row per CDR3 protein. This sample carries about 640,000 distinct CDR3 sequences, roughly 50% of them seen once, and the ten largest clones take approximately 40%.

The V gene is TRBV2, the J gene TRBJ2-7; unclear D gene. This clonotype was obtained from a man between 60 and 75 years old in good health. The sequenced sample consisted of blood. The CDR3 bases are TGTGCCAGCAAGGCCTACGAGCAGTACTTC. It is translated as CASKAYEQYF.